This is a list of T cell receptor beta chains from one sample in a study of cytomegalovirus exposure and HLA in healthy donors. Generated by immunoSEQ multiplex PCR, the TCRdb table keeps only in-frame clones and is missing some. This table has fewer than 150,000 clones, 73% appearing once. Material for sequencing was PBMCs. The receptors derive from a human donor in good health. CDR3s include the opening cysteine and the closing phenylalanine or tryptophan. D genes are given only for firm matches. Size is stated for part of the rows, as once, few or many counts, or as a class when the clone is expanded.

J,D,V,size,DNA,CDR3
TRBJ1-2,NA,TRBV14,NA,TGTGCCAGCAGCCAAGATCTGGGCAGGTCTATGGGCTACACCTTC,CASSQDLGRSMGYTF
TRBJ2-5,NA,TRBV4-2,NA,TGTGCCAGCAGCCAAGGTATTCCCTCAAAACTCCTTCGAGAGACCCAGTACTTC,CASSQGIPSKLLRETQYF
TRBJ1-1,TRBD1,TRBV2,NA,TGTGCCAGCAGTTCCAACGACAGGGGTACTGAAGCTTTCTTT,CASSSNDRGTEAFF
TRBJ2-7,NA,TRBV10-3,NA,TGTGCCATCAGTGGGGACATTTCCTACGAGCAGTACTTC,CAISGDISYEQYF
TRBJ2-3,TRBD2,TRBV10-3,few,TGTGCCATCAGCACCGGACTAGCGGGAGAGCAAGATACGCAGTATTTT,CAISTGLAGEQDTQYF
TRBJ2-5,TRBD1,TRBV27,NA,TGTGCCAGCAGTCGCCGGGACAGGGTTGGGGCAAGGACCCAGTACTTC,CASSRRDRVGARTQYF
TRBJ2-1,TRBD2,TRBV11-2,NA,TGTGCCAGCAGCCGCCGACTAGCGGGAGGGCCTGGAAATGAGCAGTTCTTC,CASSRRLAGGPGNEQFF
TRBJ2-5,TRBD1,TRBV9,NA,TGTGCCAGCAGTGAAGACAGGGCAGGAGGAGAGACCCAGTACTTC,CASSEDRAGGETQYF
TRBJ2-7,TRBD1,TRBV9,NA,TGTGCCAGCAGCGTAGCGGCGGGACAGGGCTACGAGCAGTACTTC,CASSVAAGQGYEQYF
TRBJ2-5,TRBD2,TRBV27,few,TGTGCCAGCAGTTCCGGGACTAGCGGGTTAAATGGAGAGACCCAGTACTTC,CASSSGTSGLNGETQYF
TRBJ2-7,TRBD1,TRBV5-1,once,TGCGCCAGCAGCTTGGGACAGGGCCCTGGATCCTACGAGCAGTACTTC,CASSLGQGPGSYEQYF
TRBJ1-2,TRBD1,TRBV19,NA,TGTGCCAGTAACATCGGGACAGGCTACTATGGCTACACCTTC,CASNIGTGYYGYTF
TRBJ1-1,TRBD1,TRBV19,NA,TGTGCCACCAAACAGGGGACGAGGACTGAAGCTTTCTTT,CATKQGTRTEAFF
TRBJ1-1,NA,TRBV6-5,NA,TGTGCCAGCTCACCCCCCCTGGGGGGGAACACTGAAGCTTTCTTT,CASSPPLGGNTEAFF
TRBJ1-6,TRBD1,TRBV5-1,NA,TGCGCCAGCAGCCAGGGACAGGATAATTCACCCCTCCACTTT,CASSQGQDNSPLHF
TRBJ1-6,TRBD1,TRBV2,NA,TGTGCCAGCAGTGAAGGACAGGGGGCTCCCCCCCTCCACTTT,CASSEGQGAPPLHF
TRBJ1-2,TRBD1,TRBV6-1,few,TGTGCCAGCACCCGGGACAGGGGCCGCTACACCTTC,CASTRDRGRYTF
TRBJ1-2,TRBD1,TRBV19,NA,TGTGCCAGTAGTGCGACAGGGCTAGGGTATGGCTACACCTTC,CASSATGLGYGYTF
TRBJ1-2,TRBD1,TRBV6-5,NA,TGTGCCAGCAGTTACTCGGTCAGGGGGGTTTATGGCTACACCTTC,CASSYSVRGVYGYTF
TRBJ2-1,NA,TRBV4-1,NA,TGCGCCAGCAGCCAAGTTGCGGGGATCTCCGCTTACAATGAGCAGTTCTTC,CASSQVAGISAYNEQFF
TRBJ2-1,TRBD2,TRBV2,NA,TGTGCCAGCAGTGAAAGGGAGACTAGCGGCAATGAGCAGTTCTTC,CASSERETSGNEQFF
TRBJ2-3,NA,TRBV2,few,TGTGCCAGCAGTGAGTGGGGGGTGGTAGATACGCAGTATTTT,CASSEWGVVDTQYF
TRBJ2-1,NA,TRBV5-1,once,TGCGCCAGCAGCTTGGGGCCCTACAATGAGCAGTTCTTC,CASSLGPYNEQFF
TRBJ1-1,NA,TRBV16,once,TGTGCCAGCAGCCCAGGCACAGTGAACACTGAAGCTTTCTTT,CASSPGTVNTEAFF
TRBJ2-5,NA,TRBV5-4,NA,TGTGCCAGCAGCCGATCAGGGGCAGAGACCCAGTACTTC,CASSRSGAETQYF
TRBJ2-2,TRBD2,TRBV29-1,NA,TGCAGCGTTGAAGGGGGGGGATTCGAGGAGCTGTTTTTT,CSVEGGGFEELFF
TRBJ1-5,NA,TRBV6-4,few,TGTGCCAGCAGTGAGGGCCCGGCCCTGCCCCAGCATTTT,CASSEGPALPQHF
TRBJ2-2,NA,TRBV4-1,NA,TGCGCCAGCAGCCTTGGACTGAACACCGGGGAGCTGTTTTTT,CASSLGLNTGELFF
TRBJ2-7,TRBD2,TRBV25-1,few,TGTGCCAGCAGTGAGGGGGGGTTGGCACGGCAGTACTTC,CASSEGGLARQYF
TRBJ2-3,TRBD1,TRBV5-4,NA,TGTGCCAGCAGCTCGACAGGGGTACGAGATACGCAGTATTTT,CASSSTGVRDTQYF
TRBJ1-1,NA,TRBV5-1,NA,TGCGCCAGCACGTCGAACACTGAAGCTTTCTTT,CASTSNTEAFF
TRBJ2-3,TRBD1,TRBV5-1,NA,TGCGCCAGCAGCTTGGAGGGACAGGGACCAGATACGCAGTATTTT,CASSLEGQGPDTQYF
TRBJ1-2,TRBD1,TRBV27,NA,TGTGCCAGCAGTCCGGACAGGGGCCGAGGCTACACCTTC,CASSPDRGRGYTF
TRBJ2-2,NA,TRBV2,NA,TGTGCCAGCAGTGAGGATGCAGGGGGGACCGGGGAGCTGTTTTTT,CASSEDAGGTGELFF
TRBJ2-7,NA,TRBV28,NA,TGTGCCAGCAGTTTATCAGGGTCGAGCTACGAGCAGTACTTC,CASSLSGSSYEQYF
TRBJ2-7,NA,TRBV7-8,NA,TGTGCCAGCAGCCCAGATCTCTCCTACGAGCAGTACTTC,CASSPDLSYEQYF
TRBJ2-7,NA,TRBV6-5,few,TGTGCCAGCAGATTCGAGGGGGGGAGCCCCTACGAGCAGTACTTC,CASRFEGGSPYEQYF
TRBJ1-2,TRBD1,TRBV6-5,NA,TGTGCCAGCAGTTACTCAGGGACAGCCCCCGCCGCCAACTTC,CASSYSGTAPAANF
TRBJ1-4,TRBD1,TRBV5-4,NA,TGTGCCAGCAGCTTGCAGGGGGCGGGGGAAAAACTGTTTTTT,CASSLQGAGEKLFF
TRBJ1-5,NA,TRBV27,NA,TGTGCCAGCAGTCCCAGGGGTGCTCAGCCCCAGCATTTT,CASSPRGAQPQHF
TRBJ2-1,NA,TRBV9,once,TGTGCCAGCAGCCCAGATCCCTCGGACTATCCTTACAATGAGCAGTTCTTC,CASSPDPSDYPYNEQFF
TRBJ1-1,NA,TRBV6-1,NA,TGTGCCAGCAGTCGAGGGGGTGGCACTGAAGCTTTCTTT,CASSRGGGTEAFF
TRBJ1-1,TRBD1,TRBV7-9,NA,TGTGCCAGCACGCCGGGACAGCTTGAAGCTTTCTTT,CASTPGQLEAFF
TRBJ2-1,NA,TRBV29-1,NA,TGCAGCGTTGTTTCGGGAACCTACAATGAGCAGTTCTTC,CSVVSGTYNEQFF
TRBJ1-4,NA,TRBV28,NA,TGTGCCAGCAGAAAACAGTTCGGAAATGAAAAACTGTTTTTT,CASRKQFGNEKLFF
TRBJ2-1,TRBD2,TRBV4-1,once,TGCGCCAGCAGCCAGATAGCGGGAGGAGCCTACAATGAGCAGTTCTTC,CASSQIAGGAYNEQFF
TRBJ1-5,NA,TRBV15,NA,TGTGCCACCAGCAGAGATAATCTAAATCAGCCCCAGCATTTT,CATSRDNLNQPQHF
TRBJ2-7,TRBD1,TRBV4-1,NA,TGCGCCAGCAGCCAAGTAGACAGGGGGACCTACGAGCAGTACTTC,CASSQVDRGTYEQYF
TRBJ2-5,NA,TRBV2,NA,TGTGCCAGCAGTGCCCGGGAATCGGAGACCCAGTACTTC,CASSARESETQYF
TRBJ1-5,NA,TRBV9,NA,TGTGCCAGCAGCGTAGCTGTGAATCAGCCCCAGCATTTT,CASSVAVNQPQHF
TRBJ2-1,TRBD2,TRBV19,NA,TGTGCCAGTAAGAATGGGCTAGCGGAATCGAGCGAGCAGTTCTTC,CASKNGLAESSEQFF
TRBJ2-5,NA,TRBV4-1,NA,TGCGCCAGCAGCCTGGTGGCACTACAAGAGACCCAGTACTTC,CASSLVALQETQYF
TRBJ1-1,NA,TRBV29-1,NA,TGCAGCGTCGCCGGGCCAACAGGCACTGAAGCTTTCTTT,CSVAGPTGTEAFF
TRBJ2-1,TRBD2,TRBV30,few,TGTGCCTTGGAAGCGGGGACCCCCTACAATGAGCAGTTCTTC,CALEAGTPYNEQFF